The 3 T cell receptor beta chains below all came from one sample that was sequenced in a study of cytomegalovirus exposure and HLA in healthy donors. Use of 60 Vbeta and 13 Jbeta primers characterized the PCR. TCRdb keeps only in-frame clones here, not all; method: immunoSEQ multiplex PCR. The sample consists of 150,000 to 160,000 clones, about four fifths of them appearing once. The sequencing sample was made of PBMCs. The receptors shown here come from a man younger than 30 in good health and CMV-seronegative.

This rearrangement joins TRBV18 to TRBJ2-3; D unclear. This CDR3 has 16 residues. Germline CDR1 and CDR2: KGHSH and LQKENI. V lost 3 bases to trimming and J lost 0 bases, with 13 bases between them. CDR3 nucleotide sequence: TGTGCCAGCTCACCCTTGGCGGCCACTAGCACAGATACGCAGTATTTT. Its translation is CASSPLAATSTDTQYF. Looking up the rest from reference TRBV18 and TRBJ2-3 gives the full variable domain: NAGVMQNPRHLVRRRGQEARLRCSPMKGHSHVYWYRQLPEEGLKFMVYLQKENIIDESGMPKERFSAEFPKEGPSILRIQQVVRGDSAAYFCASSPLAATSTDTQYFGPGTRLTVL.

The V gene is TRBV11-2, the J gene TRBJ1-5, with 7 bases matching TRBD1. With V trimmed by 4 bases and J by 1 base, 10 bases remained unmatched. The CDR3 has 17 amino acids. In germline, CDR1 is SGHAT, CDR2 FQNNGV. This CDR3 reads CASSSTPRQGSNQPQHF. CDR3 DNA sequence: TGTGCCAGCAGCTCCACACCACGACAGGGAAGCAATCAGCCCCAGCATTTT.

This clone has just a few counts. Sequence at one end of the junction differs from germline and may be a read error. The V and J genes are TRBV11-3 and TRBJ2-6; maybe TRBD1 (6 bases). Germline CDR1 reads SGHNT; CDR2 reads YENEEA. The CDR3 loop spans 14 amino acids. The CDR3 spells CASSPGAGANGLTF. Here the CDR3 DNA reads TGTGCCAGCAGCCCAGGGGCTGGGGCCAACGGCCTGACTTTC.